Below, 28 T cell receptor beta chains from the same sample are listed, as sequenced in a study of T cell repertoires in cytomegalovirus infection. The antigens for these receptors are not known. TCRdb itself ran the reads through MiXCR, one entry per CDR3 protein. Of some 350,000 distinct CDR3 sequences in the sample, 29% were seen once. The sequencing here drew on cultured PBMCs, taken from culture after CMV antigen stimulation. The receptors were sampled from a human donor in good health (CMV status not recorded). Some clones in this sample may be carry-over from other donors' samples.

This clonotype was recorded a few times. The rearrangement links TRBV6-5 to TRBJ2-1, with 15 bases identical to TRBD2. The germline V gene has CDR1 MNHEY and CDR2 SVGAGI. There are 17 residues in the CDR3. Trimming at V came to 6 bases and at J to 4 bases, leaving 7 bases not matched to a gene. The CDR3 DNA follows: TGTGCCAGCAGCGCCGGGACTAGCGGGAGGAATTACAATGAGCAGTTCTTC. It translates to CASSAGTSGRNYNEQFF.

The rearrangement uses TRBV7-2 and TRBJ2-5, with 8 bases matching TRBD2. This CDR3 contains 15 residues. The ends lost 2 bases at V and 4 bases at J; junction bases unmatched: 6. Germline V gene lookup returns CDR1 SGHTA and CDR2 FQGNSA. In DNA, the CDR3 is TGTGCCAGCAGCTTATTCGGGGGGGGCGTAGAGACCCAGTACTTC. Its protein product is CASSLFGGGVETQYF.

This clonotype was detected once. The chain employs TRBV29-1 and TRBJ2-7; D possibly corresponds to TRBD1 (6 bases). This CDR3 region has 14 residues. The V end was cut by 6 bases, the J end by 0 bases, with 15 bases between. In germline, CDR1 is SQVTM, CDR2 ANQGSEA. The DNA for the CDR3 is TGCAGCGTAGGGGCAGGGGCTAGCTCCTACGAGCAGTACTTC. As protein: CSVGAGASSYEQYF.

Only a few counts were recorded for this clonotype. V is TRBV23-1 and J is TRBJ2-1; D is perhaps TRBD1 or TRBD2 (5 bases each). TRBV23-1 is recorded as an ORF, its role being uncertain. The V and J ends lost 3 bases and 3 bases respectively, with 15 bases between them. The CDR3 totals 16 residues. The chain's CDR3 is CASSQFAGTNYNEQFF. CDR3 nucleotide sequence: TGCGCCAGCAGTCAGTTCGCCGGGACCAACTACAATGAGCAGTTCTTC.

The chain uses TRBV4-1 and TRBJ1-1; D is possibly TRBD1 (5 bases). The CDR3 runs to 13 residues. The ends were cut back, 2 bases at V and 10 bases at J, with 14 bases in the middle. The germline V gene encodes CDR1 MGHRA and CDR2 YSYEKL. The CDR3 bases are TGCGCCAGCAGCCAAACCCCGGTGGGGGGAGCTTTCTTT. It is translated as CASSQTPVGGAFF.

This clonotype occurred many times. The chain carries TRBV7-3 and TRBJ2-2; maybe TRBD1 (5 bases). From germline, CDR1 is SGHTA and CDR2 FQGTGA. Trimming removed 1 base from V and 0 bases from J, with 9 bases in between. The CDR3 spans 16 residues. CDR3 sequence (DNA): TGTGCCAGCAGCTTAATGGCAGGGACGAACACCGGGGAGCTGTTTTTT. Protein: CASSLMAGTNTGELFF.

At least ten counts were recorded for this clonotype. The chain's CDR3 is CSARGGSRGSNQPQHF. The CDR3 DNA follows: TGCAGTGCTAGAGGGGGTTCCCGCGGTAGCAATCAGCCCCAGCATTTT. The gene calls are TRBV20-1 and TRBJ1-5; D remains unclear. The V gene lost 1 base and the J gene lost 0 bases, with 13 bases spanning the gap. The CDR3 contains 16 residues. CDR1 is DFQATT, CDR2 SNEGSKA, per germline (reference sequence).

The chain has TRBV12-3 or TRBV12-4 and TRBJ1-2; D unclear. Between the trimmed V and J ends, which lost 5 bases and 3 bases, there was a span of 22 bases. The CDR3 contains 17 residues. The CDR3 DNA reads as TGTGCCAGCAGTCAACTCCAGGCTGCAGGTACGGACTATGGCTACACCTTC. As protein: CASSQLQAAGTDYGYTF.

V and J are TRBV5-1 and TRBJ1-1, with TRBD1 matching over 10 bases. The CDR3 contains 16 residues. CDR1 is SGHRS, CDR2 YFSETQ, per germline. J gave up 1 base and V 2 bases, and 5 bases lay outside the gene matches. DNA for the CDR3: TGCGCCAGCAGCTTTCGACAGGGGGCACCGAACACTGAAGCTTTCTTT. As protein: CASSFRQGAPNTEAFF.

V and J are TRBV19 and TRBJ2-1; 10 nucleotides line up with TRBD2. The CDR3 has 14 residues. Per germline, CDR1 LNHDA and CDR2 SQIVND (reference sequence). Trimming cost V 3 bases and J 15 bases; bases outside gene matches: 11. As DNA, the CDR3 is TGTGCCAGTAGTATCAGCGGGAGGGGAGGCAACACGTTCTTC. It yields the protein CASSISGRGGNTFF.

There are a few counts of this clonotype. CDR3 sequence (DNA): TGTGCCAGCAGCCAAGATCTAGGAATCTACGAGCAGTACTTC. Translating gives CASSQDLGIYEQYF. The chain recombines TRBV4-2 with TRBJ2-7; D is ambiguous. The CDR3 extends over 14 amino acids. V was shortened by 0 bases and J by 3 bases, with 9 bases between the two germline ends. Germline V lookup: CDR1 LGHNA, CDR2 YNFKEQ.

This clonotype appeared many times. The rearrangement joins TRBV7-2 to TRBJ1-5; no definite D call. The CDR3 has 15 amino acids. Germline CDR1 reads SGHTA; CDR2 reads FQGNSA. The V gene lost 7 bases and the J gene lost 0 bases, with 13 bases spanning the gap. DNA for the CDR3: TGTGCCAGCAATTCAGTGGGGTATAGCAATCAGCCCCAGCATTTT. It yields the protein CASNSVGYSNQPQHF. Looking up the rest from reference TRBV7-2 and TRBJ1-5 gives the full variable domain: GAGVSQSPSNKVTEKGKDVELRCDPISGHTALYWYRQSLGQGLEFLIYFQGNSAPDKSGLPSDRFSAERTGGSVSTLTIQRTQQEDSAVYLCASNSVGYSNQPQHFGDGTRLSIL.

This clonotype was seen only a few times. The chain carries TRBV6-5 and TRBJ2-3; D is ambiguous. The V end was cut by 2 bases, the J end by 0 bases, with 6 bases between. The V gene's germline CDR1 is MNHEY and CDR2 SVGAGI. The CDR3 length is 14 residues. The CDR3 loop is CASSYPDSTDTQYF. CDR3 in DNA: TGTGCCAGCAGTTACCCAGACAGCACAGATACGCAGTATTTT.

V is TRBV15 and J is TRBJ1-2; D might be TRBD1 (5 bases). CDR3 length: 14 amino acids. The V gene's germline CDR1 is LNHNV and CDR2 YYDKDF (reference sequence). V shed 4 bases and J shed 7 bases, with 16 bases lying between them. CDR3 loop: CATSTQGGLGGYTF. The CDR3 region has the DNA TGTGCCACCAGCACTCAGGGCGGTCTCGGTGGCTACACCTTC. The complete variable domain, with remaining parts taken from reference TRBV15 and TRBJ1-2, reads DAMVIQNPRYQVTQFGKPVTLSCSQTLNHNVMYWYQQKSSQAPKLLFHYYDKDFNNEADTPDNFQSRRPNTSFCFLDIRSPGLGDTAMYLCATSTQGGLGGYTFGSGTRLTVV.

This chain joins TRBV7-2 and TRBJ1-6, with 8 bases aligning to TRBD1. This CDR3 is 17 amino acids long. V was pared by 5 bases and J by 3 bases, with 9 bases of the junction left unmatched. Germline assignment: CDR1 SGHTA and CDR2 FQGNSA. This CDR3 reads CASSTTRTGRYNSPLHF. DNA of the CDR3: TGTGCCAGCAGCACTACTCGGACAGGGCGCTATAATTCACCCCTCCACTTT.

Many counts were recorded for this clonotype. The rearrangement links TRBV4-1 to TRBJ1-3; no clear D. The length of the CDR3 is 16 residues. Trimming cost V 0 bases and J 0 bases, with 9 bases left between them. Per the germline V gene, CDR1 is MGHRA and CDR2 is YSYEKL. The DNA of the CDR3 is TGCGCCAGCAGCCAAGATAGAAGATCCTCTGGAAACACCATATATTTT. It specifies CASSQDRRSSGNTIYF.

The table lists this clonotype with many counts. The genes are TRBV24-1 and TRBJ2-2; D is perhaps TRBD2 (6 bases). This CDR3 region has 15 residues. The V and J ends lost 2 bases and 4 bases respectively, with 10 bases between them. Germline V gene sequence: CDR1 KGHDR, CDR2 SFDVKD. The CDR3 nucleotides read TGTGCCACCAGTGATTCCCGGGAGATCACCGGGGAGCTGTTTTTT. Amino acid sequence: CATSDSREITGELFF.

This clonotype came up many times. This chain joins TRBV7-2 and TRBJ2-7, with 12 nucleotides matching TRBD2. This CDR3 has 16 amino acids. Germline V gives CDR1 SGHTA, CDR2 FQGNSA. Trimming took 5 bases from V and 2 from J; bases not matched to a gene: 7. CDR3 bases: TGTGCCAGCAGCCCATGGACTAGCGGGGCGGCCTACGAGCAGTACTTC. This translates into CASSPWTSGAAYEQYF.

The chain uses TRBV11-2 and TRBJ2-2, with 9 bases matching TRBD1. V gave up 4 bases and J gave up 4 bases; unmatched junction bases: 7. The germline V gene encodes CDR1 SGHAT and CDR2 FQNNGV. The CDR3 loop spans 16 amino acids. CDR3 sequence (DNA): TGTGCCAGCAGCTCGGGACAGGGTGGGGGCACCGGGGAGCTGTTTTTT. It translates to CASSSGQGGGTGELFF. Together with reference TRBV11-2 and TRBJ2-2, the CDR3 gives the full variable domain: EAGVAQSPRYKIIEKRQSVAFWCNPISGHATLYWYQQILGQGPKLLIQFQNNGVVDDSQLPKDRFSAERLKGVDSTLKIQPAKLEDSAVYLCASSSGQGGGTGELFFGEGSRLTVL.

This clonotype was recorded a few times. V and J are TRBV7-2 and TRBJ1-2; 7 bases agree with TRBD1. V gave up 0 bases and J gave up 8 bases; unmatched junction bases: 6. The CDR3 has 14 residues. From germline, CDR1 is SGHTA and CDR2 FQGNSA. In nucleotides, the CDR3 is TGTGCCAGCAGCTTAGCGGGACAGCCCCGGGGCTACACCTTC. Amino acids: CASSLAGQPRGYTF.

CDR3 in DNA: TGTGCCAGCAGCCCTGTGGCGGGTTCCTACGAGCAGTACTTC. It is translated as CASSPVAGSYEQYF. The rearrangement uses TRBV7-9 and TRBJ2-7; perhaps TRBD2 as D (5 bases). The CDR3 contains 14 residues. Germline CDR1 reads SEHNR; CDR2 reads FQNEAQ (reference sequence). Trimming shortened V by 5 bases and J by 1 base, and 12 bases separated the two germline ends.

The V call is TRBV24-1, the J call TRBJ2-3; D unclear. Looked up from germline, CDR1 is KGHDR and CDR2 is SFDVKD. V gave up 4 bases and J gave up 3 bases, with 7 bases separating them. This CDR3 comprises 13 residues. The CDR3 coding sequence is TGTGCCACCAGTGACCGGCGGACAGATACGCAGTATTTT. Protein: CATSDRRTDTQYF.

In this sample, this clonotype turned up a few times. The chain combines TRBV7-9 with TRBJ2-7; D unclear. V was pared by 2 bases and J by 4 bases, with 9 bases between. CDR3 length equals 13 residues. Germline lookup yields CDR1 SEHNR and CDR2 FQNEAQ (reference sequence). Here the CDR3 DNA reads TGTGCCAGCAGCTTATTATCCGAATACGAGCAGTACTTC. This gives the protein CASSLLSEYEQYF. Together with reference TRBV7-9 and TRBJ2-7, the CDR3 gives the full variable domain: DTGVSQNPRHKITKRGQNVTFRCDPISEHNRLYWYRQTLGQGPEFLTYFQNEAQLEKSRLLSDRFSAERPKGSFSTLEIQRTEQGDSAMYLCASSLLSEYEQYFGPGTRLTVT.

The V gene is TRBV4-2, the J gene TRBJ1-1, with D unresolved. The germline V gene encodes CDR1 LGHNA and CDR2 YNFKEQ. The CDR3 totals 13 residues. V shed 0 bases and J shed 1 base, with 3 bases lying between them. This chain's CDR3 is CASSQDPNTEAFF. The CDR3 DNA reads as TGTGCCAGCAGCCAAGATCCGAACACTGAAGCTTTCTTT.

This clonotype was seen a few times. Here the CDR3 reads CASSPSGTVNTEAFF. DNA of the CDR3: TGTGCCAGCAGTCCGTCGGGGACAGTAAACACTGAAGCTTTCTTT. This chain uses TRBV12-3 or TRBV12-4 with TRBJ1-1, with 7 bases identical to TRBD1. Germline trimming cut 5 bases from V and 2 bases from J; bases unmatched to any gene: 8. The CDR3 length is 15 residues.

This clonotype was observed a handful of times. V gene TRBV11-2 combines with J gene TRBJ2-5; the match to TRBD1 covers 8 bases. Trimming at V came to 5 bases and at J to 4 bases, leaving 9 bases not matched to a gene. This CDR3 is 15 amino acids long. Germline V gene data show CDR1 as SGHAT and CDR2 as FQNNGV. The CDR3 protein is CASSLDGQGPETQYF. The CDR3 DNA reads as TGTGCCAGCAGCCTGGATGGACAGGGTCCAGAGACCCAGTACTTC.

There are a few counts of this clonotype. The chain couples TRBV28 to TRBJ2-3; no clear D. CDR1 MDHEN and CDR2 SYDVKM come from the germline V gene. The V end was cut by 3 bases, the J end by 5 bases, with 12 bases between. This CDR3 spans 14 amino acids. CDR3 nucleotides: TGTGCCAGCAGTTTCATTTCCCAGTTAGATACGCAGTATTTT. Translating gives CASSFISQLDTQYF.

This clonotype was found a few times. The chain employs TRBV7-3 and TRBJ2-7; a weak D match, TRBD1 (5 bases). Germline lookup yields CDR1 SGHTA and CDR2 FQGTGA. This CDR3 spans 13 amino acids. Trimming shortened V by 5 bases and J by 5 bases, and 13 bases separated the two germline ends. CDR3 amino acids: CASSLGHPNEQYF. CDR3 nucleotides: TGTGCCAGCAGCCTAGGACACCCTAACGAGCAGTACTTC.